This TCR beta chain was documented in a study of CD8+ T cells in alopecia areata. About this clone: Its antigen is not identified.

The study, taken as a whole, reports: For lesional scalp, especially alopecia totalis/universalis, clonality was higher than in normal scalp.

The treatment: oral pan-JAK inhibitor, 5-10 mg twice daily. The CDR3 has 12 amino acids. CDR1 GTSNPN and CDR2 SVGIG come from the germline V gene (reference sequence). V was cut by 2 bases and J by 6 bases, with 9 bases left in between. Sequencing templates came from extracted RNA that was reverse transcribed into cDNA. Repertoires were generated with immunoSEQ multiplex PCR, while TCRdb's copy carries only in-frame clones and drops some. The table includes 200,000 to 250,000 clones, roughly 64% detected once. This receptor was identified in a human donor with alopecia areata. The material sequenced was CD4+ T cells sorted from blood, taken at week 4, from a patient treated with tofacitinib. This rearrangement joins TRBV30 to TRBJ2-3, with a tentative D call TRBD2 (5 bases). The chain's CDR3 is CAWSQLVDTQYF. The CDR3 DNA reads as TGTGCCTGGAGTCAACTAGTCGATACGCAGTATTTT.